This TCR beta chain was recorded in a study of blood T cell repertoires in COVID-19. The wider study: Whether acute or convalescent, the COVID-19 samples came from the United States, Italy and Spain. Nucleic acid was either cDNA or gDNA, and it came from T cells, B-cell-depleted T cells, or PBMCs.

In the original workflow: By means of reference gene primer amplification, nucleated cell counts were estimated. The protocol was immunoSEQ multiplex PCR, while the TCRdb copy is restricted to in-frame clones and leaves out a portion. The D gene and trimming were derived from the DNA, and the V and J assignments and clone size from that table. The table lists 150,000 to 200,000 clones, less than 90% of them singletons. Germline lookup yields CDR1 LNHDA and CDR2 SQIVND (reference sequence). With 9 bases removed from V and 3 bases from J, the gap between germline ends came to 8 bases. The CDR3 has 12 residues.

The genes are TRBV19 and TRBJ2-2, with D possibly matching TRBD1 (6 bases). The sample was peripheral blood. This sequence was found in a man in his 70s with active or convalescent COVID-19. CDR3 DNA: TGTGCCAGCGGACAGTACACCGGGGAGCTGTTTTTT. Translating it yields CASGQYTGELFF.